These 21 T cell receptor beta chains were all obtained from the same sample, sequenced in a study of a mutant IDH1 vaccine in newly diagnosed glioma. The time point denotes: baseline, week 1 (first vaccination visit). Treatment given: pre-vaccination baseline after standard-of-care therapy. TCRdb's copy holds only in-frame clones and misses some; the assay was immunoSEQ multiplex PCR. The data contain about 32,000 clones, approximately 80% of them seen just once; the ten biggest clones take up about 21%. The source was PBMCs, collected from a glioma patient treated with radiotherapy, temozolomide or both. The receptor source for this set is a man aged 30 to 39 with glioma.

The chain links TRBV29-1 to TRBJ2-7, with TRBD2 matching over 14 bases. This CDR3 is 15 amino acids long. From germline, CDR1 is SQVTM and CDR2 ANQGSEA. Losses at the gene ends were 1 base for V and 6 bases for J; bases not matched to a gene: 5. The CDR3 coding sequence is TGCAGCGTTGAAGGAGGGACTAGCGGGAGTGTCGAGCAGTACTTC. Residues: CSVEGGTSGSVEQYF.

The genes are TRBV2 and TRBJ2-1; D unresolved. Per the germline V gene, CDR1 is SNHLY and CDR2 is FYNNEI. V was pared by 2 bases and J by 0 bases, with 17 bases between. This CDR3 has 18 residues. Written as DNA, the CDR3 is TGTGCCAGCAGTGAAATAGATGAGAAAGCGAGCTCCTACAATGAGCAGTTCTTC. Translated, it gives CASSEIDEKASSYNEQFF.

The chain employs TRBV9 and TRBJ1-2; no clear D gene. Germline assignment: CDR1 SGDLS and CDR2 YYNGEE. The CDR3 runs to 14 residues. The V and J ends lost 3 bases and 5 bases respectively, with 14 bases between them. CDR3 protein: CASSATLDGYGYTF. The CDR3, as DNA: TGTGCCAGCAGCGCCACTTTGGACGGGTATGGCTACACCTTC.

V is TRBV6-1 and J is TRBJ2-5, with D possibly matching TRBD1 (6 bases). The CDR3 is made up of 15 amino acids. Germline CDR1 is MNHNS and CDR2 is SASEGT. The V gene lost 2 bases and the J gene lost 1 base, with 11 bases spanning the gap. Written as DNA, the CDR3 is TGTGCCAGCAGTGAAACCGGACAGACCCAAGAGACCCAGTACTTC. This gives the protein CASSETGQTQETQYF.

The chain recombines TRBV2 with TRBJ2-2; 7 nucleotides match TRBD1. Germline loops: CDR1 SNHLY, CDR2 FYNNEI. J was trimmed by 0 bases and V by 6 bases; bases with no gene match: 4. The CDR3 covers 15 residues. The CDR3 DNA is TGTGCCAGCAGGGAACAGGGGACGAACACCGGGGAGCTGTTTTTT. It translates to CASREQGTNTGELFF.

This clone was counted a few times. The chain uses TRBV2 and TRBJ1-5; D might be TRBD1 (5 bases). This CDR3 contains 14 residues. Germline CDR1 SNHLY, CDR2 FYNNEI. Trimming removed 3 bases from V and 2 bases from J, with 8 bases in between. The CDR3 loop is CASSEGRGNQPQHF. The CDR3 DNA reads TGTGCCAGCAGTGAGGGCAGGGGCAATCAGCCCCAGCATTTT.

The V call is TRBV29-1, the J call TRBJ2-1; D ambiguous. Germline CDR1 reads SQVTM; CDR2 reads ANQGSEA. CDR3 length equals 14 residues. V lost 1 base to trimming and J lost 0 bases, with 7 bases between them. The CDR3 region is CSVEGRSSYNEQFF. The CDR3 nucleotides read TGCAGCGTTGAAGGACGGAGCTCCTACAATGAGCAGTTCTTC.

The genes are TRBV9 and TRBJ2-2; TRBD2 might be the D (5 bases). Trimming stripped 0 bases from V and 5 bases from J, with 11 bases between. The germline gives CDR1 SGDLS, CDR2 YYNGEE. The CDR3 is 15 residues long. The CDR3 sequence is CASSVGWESTGELFF. As DNA, the CDR3 is TGTGCCAGCAGCGTAGGGTGGGAGTCAACCGGGGAGCTGTTTTTT.

V and J are TRBV5-4 and TRBJ2-5, with TRBD2 matching over 15 bases. This CDR3 spans 16 amino acids. From germline, CDR1 is SGHNT and CDR2 YYREEE (reference sequence). Germline trimming cut 3 bases from V and 5 bases from J; bases unmatched to any gene: 5. This chain's CDR3 is CASSSGTSGRLETQYF. Written as DNA, the CDR3 is TGTGCCAGCAGCTCCGGGACTAGCGGGAGGTTGGAGACCCAGTACTTC.

This chain links TRBV28 with TRBJ1-1; D is unclear. This CDR3 spans 14 amino acids. Trimming removed 5 bases at V and 2 bases at J, with 12 bases between. Germline V gene sequence: CDR1 MDHEN, CDR2 SYDVKM. CDR3 sequence (DNA): TGTGCCAGCAGTCCGTGGACCGCAAACACTGAAGCTTTCTTT. Its protein product is CASSPWTANTEAFF.

The chain is built from TRBV28 and TRBJ1-5; 9 bases fit TRBD1. Germline V gives CDR1 MDHEN, CDR2 SYDVKM. V lost 1 base, J lost 0 bases, and 4 bases stayed unmatched. The CDR3 is made up of 17 amino acids. The CDR3 protein is CASSLLTGGLSNQPQHF. As DNA, the CDR3 is TGTGCCAGCAGTTTATTAACAGGGGGCCTTAGCAATCAGCCCCAGCATTTT. The variable domain in full, completed from reference TRBV28 and TRBJ1-5, reads DVKVTQSSRYLVKRTGEKVFLECVQDMDHENMFWYRQDPGLGLRLIYFSYDVKMKEKGDIPEGYSVSREKKERFSLILESASTNQTSMYLCASSLLTGGLSNQPQHFGDGTRLSIL.

The chain links TRBV4-2 to TRBJ2-1; D unresolved. Germline lookup yields CDR1 LGHNA and CDR2 YNFKEQ. The CDR3 length is 17 residues. The germline V and J ends were trimmed by 0 bases and 0 bases, with 12 bases remaining between them. The CDR3 DNA reads as TGTGCCAGCAGCCAAGAAGGTGGCCTTAGCTCCTACAATGAGCAGTTCTTC. Translated: CASSQEGGLSSYNEQFF.

V is TRBV10-3 and J is TRBJ1-2; 10 bases agree with TRBD1. Germline values: CDR1 ENHRY, CDR2 SYGVKD. This CDR3 has 16 amino acids. V lost 3 bases, J lost 3 bases, and 7 bases stayed unmatched. CDR3 loop: CAISDSRDRGHYGYTF. The CDR3 bases are TGTGCCATCAGTGACTCCCGGGACAGGGGACACTATGGCTACACCTTC.

The rearrangement links TRBV29-1 to TRBJ1-2, with no clear D. V lost 4 bases and J 2 bases, leaving 8 bases between the germline ends. This CDR3 region has 12 residues. Germline assignment: CDR1 SQVTM and CDR2 ANQGSEA. The CDR3 DNA reads TGCAGCGTTGTTTCACAGAACTATGGCTACACCTTC. Translating it yields CSVVSQNYGYTF.

The V and J genes are TRBV29-1 and TRBJ1-2; D not certain. The V end was cut by 6 bases, the J end by 4 bases, with 9 bases between. The CDR3 sequence is 11 residues long. Germline V gene sequence: CDR1 SQVTM, CDR2 ANQGSEA. CDR3: CSVTWGYGYTF. The CDR3 region has the DNA TGCAGCGTGACCTGGGGCTATGGCTACACCTTC.

The rearrangement uses TRBV6-6 and TRBJ2-7, with 7 bases that match TRBD1. J gave up 3 bases and V 6 bases, and 5 bases lay outside the gene matches. Germline V lookup: CDR1 MNHNY, CDR2 SVGAGI (reference sequence). The CDR3 loop spans 13 amino acids. CDR3 in DNA: TGTGCCAGCAGCCAAGGACAGGACTACGAGCAGTACTTC. Its protein product is CASSQGQDYEQYF.

This clone appeared a few times. The rearrangement uses TRBV27 and TRBJ2-1, with 16 bases that match TRBD2. V dropped 6 bases and J dropped 5; count of bases not matched to a gene: 1. Germline V CDR1 and CDR2: MNHEY, SMNVEV (reference sequence). CDR3 length: 15 residues. Here the CDR3 reads CASRGLAGGDNEQFF. In DNA, the CDR3 is TGTGCCAGCAGGGGACTAGCGGGAGGGGACAATGAGCAGTTCTTC.

V gene TRBV6-1 combines with J gene TRBJ1-1, with D perhaps matching TRBD1 (6 bases). V gave up 4 bases and J gave up 3 bases, with 12 bases separating them. Germline lookup yields CDR1 MNHNS and CDR2 SASEGT. CDR3 length equals 14 residues. CDR3 region: CASSGAGADTEAFF. The CDR3 bases are TGTGCCAGCAGTGGAGCGGGGGCTGACACTGAAGCTTTCTTT.

The chain combines TRBV2 with TRBJ1-5, with D hard to call. V lost 7 bases and J 3 bases, leaving 13 bases between the germline ends. From germline, CDR1 is SNHLY and CDR2 FYNNEI. The CDR3 spans 14 residues. CDR3 nucleotides: TGTGCCAGCATGGGCATTGAGGACAATCAGCCCCAGCATTTT. Translated, it gives CASMGIEDNQPQHF.

The chain combines TRBV4-2 with TRBJ2-6; TRBD2 matches at 10 bases. Germline V lookup: CDR1 LGHNA, CDR2 YNFKEQ. After removal of 3 bases from V and 0 bases from J, the junction contained 5 bases not matched to a gene. The CDR3 contains 18 residues. The chain's CDR3 is CASSHSGTSASGANVLTF. For the CDR3, the DNA is TGTGCCAGCAGCCACTCCGGGACTAGCGCCTCTGGGGCCAACGTCCTGACTTTC.

By share, this clone ranks as medium-sized. V usage is TRBV29-1 and J usage is TRBJ1-1, with 10 nucleotides matching TRBD1. The J segment lost 6 bases and the V segment lost 7 bases, leaving 11 bases of the junction unmatched. Germline CDR1 is SQVTM and CDR2 is ANQGSEA. The CDR3 contains 14 residues. Written as DNA, the CDR3 is TGCAGCGCTCGAGGGACAGGGGTGGTCCCTGAAGCTTTCTTT. Translation: CSARGTGVVPEAFF.